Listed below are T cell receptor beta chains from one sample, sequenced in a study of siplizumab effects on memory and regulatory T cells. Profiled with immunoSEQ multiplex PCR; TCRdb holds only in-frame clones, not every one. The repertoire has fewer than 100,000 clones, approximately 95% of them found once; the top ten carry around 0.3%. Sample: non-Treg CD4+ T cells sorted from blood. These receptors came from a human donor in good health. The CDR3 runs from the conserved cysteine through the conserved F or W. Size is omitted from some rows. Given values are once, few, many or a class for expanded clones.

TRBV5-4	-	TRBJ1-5	CASSLGGGNQPQHF
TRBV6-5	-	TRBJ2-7	CASRPGLASTYEQYF
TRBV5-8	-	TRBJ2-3	CASSPGAGGADTQYF
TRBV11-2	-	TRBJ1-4	CASSGAGQANEKLFF
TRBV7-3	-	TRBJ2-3	CASSLMSSPRTDTQYF
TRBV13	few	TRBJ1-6	CASSRRLGQDSPLHF
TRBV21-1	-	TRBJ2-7	CASSRSGLADSYEQYF
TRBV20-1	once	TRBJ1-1	CSARVDSEAFF
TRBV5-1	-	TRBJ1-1	CASSLAKGNTEAFF
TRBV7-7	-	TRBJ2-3	CASSYGQSPSTDTQYF
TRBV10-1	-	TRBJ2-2	CASSEWQGKGFGELFF
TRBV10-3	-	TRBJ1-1	CAISEEGKPEAFF
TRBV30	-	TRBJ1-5	CAWSKKGGDQPQHF
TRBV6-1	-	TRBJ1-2	CASSRRGNYGYTF
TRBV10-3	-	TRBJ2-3	CAISLLAGANTDTQYF
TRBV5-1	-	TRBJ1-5	CASSLGDGYSNQPQHF
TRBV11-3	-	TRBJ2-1	CASSLGGAGITYNEQFF
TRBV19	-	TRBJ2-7	CASSITGGAFYEQYF
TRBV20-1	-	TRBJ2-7	CSATPSGEQYF
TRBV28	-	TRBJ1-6	CASSPQRGYNSPLHF
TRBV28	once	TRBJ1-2	CASSRGNDYGYTF
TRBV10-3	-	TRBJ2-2	CAISNRGPNTGELFF
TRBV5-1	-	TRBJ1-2	CASGINRVVDGYTF
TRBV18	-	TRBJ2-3	CASSPSPTAVDTQYF
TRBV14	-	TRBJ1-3	CASSRKTGWNTIYF
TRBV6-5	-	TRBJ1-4	CASRTLFKNEKLFF
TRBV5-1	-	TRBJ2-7	CASSSEGRSYEQYF
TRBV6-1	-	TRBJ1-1	CASIVRPRQRTEAFF
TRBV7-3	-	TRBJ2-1	CASSPTSGGRNEQFF